The 5 T cell receptor beta chains below were found in one sample sequenced in a study of blood T cells in healthy people across ages. Then a second PCR, running about 7 to 11 cycles, was carried out with a sample-barcoded 5' primer and a J-beta primer mix. TCRdb re-called the 5' RACE reads with MiXCR, one entry per CDR3 protein. This table has 900,000 to 950,000 distinct CDR3 sequences, approximately 32% appearing once. These same data were also listed under a study on T cells of mothers and their children.

Input material: blood. These receptors were collected from a woman aged 35 to 49 in good health.

V and J are TRBV28 and TRBJ1-5, with D perhaps matching TRBD1 (5 bases). Deletions cut 6 bases from V and 0 bases from J, with 18 bases between. CDR3 size: 17 residues. Per the germline V gene, CDR1 is MDHEN and CDR2 is SYDVKM. CDR3 region: CASRPGPTLDSNQPQHF. The CDR3 DNA follows: TGTGCCAGCAGACCGGGACCTACACTCGATAGCAATCAGCCCCAGCATTTT.

The chain links TRBV7-9 to TRBJ1-2; D uncertain. V was cut by 5 bases and J by 6 bases, with 10 bases left in between. This CDR3 spans 12 amino acids. Germline CDR1 is SEHNR and CDR2 is FQNEAQ (reference sequence). DNA of the CDR3: TGTGCCAGCAGCCTACAGAGGAATGGCTACACCTTC. This gives the protein CASSLQRNGYTF.

Turning to this clonotype: With a much larger clone just one base away, this may be a read error. This chain joins TRBV20-1 and TRBJ2-6; TRBD1 is a possible D gene (8 bases). The germline V gene encodes CDR1 DFQATT and CDR2 SNEGSKA (reference sequence). Trimming took 4 bases from V and 2 from J, leaving 15 bases between them. The CDR3 sequence is 16 residues long. CDR3 sequence: CSATLQGGAGANVLTF. In nucleotides, the CDR3 is TGCAGTGCTACTTTACAGGGGGGGGCTGGGGCCAACGTCCTGACTTTC.

The table lists this clonotype with many counts. The chain employs TRBV4-2 and TRBJ1-5; D call uncertain. Trimming left V 1 base short and J 4 bases short, with 11 bases between. The CDR3 consists of 15 residues. Looked up from germline, CDR1 is LGHNA and CDR2 is YNFKEQ. Here the CDR3 DNA reads TGTGCCAGCAGCCAAGGAATAGGCTTAAATCAGCCCCAGCATTTT. Its protein is CASSQGIGLNQPQHF.

The CDR3 here is CASSQPGKNQPQHF. In DNA form, the CDR3 reads TGTGCCAGCAGCCAACCAGGGAAAAATCAGCCCCAGCATTTT. V gene TRBV3-1 combines with J gene TRBJ1-5; D perhaps matches TRBD1 (5 bases). The CDR3 length is 14 residues. Germline lookup yields CDR1 LGHDT and CDR2 YNNKEL (reference sequence). The germline V and J ends were trimmed by 2 bases and 4 bases, with 9 bases remaining between them.